One and the same sample provided the 25 T cell receptor beta chains below, sequenced in a study of breast tumors, draining lymph nodes, adjacent tissues (dated by TCRdb to 2016 to 2017). The lymph node samples were taken from the axillary draining lymph nodes of breast cancer patients. Library preparation used multiplex PCR. This sample was sequenced with an Illumina HiSeq 2000. Through fastp at Q25 and MiXCR, TCRdb rebuilt clones from the public reads, retaining in-frame beta chains. Entries that share a CDR3 protein sequence are merged under the most common genes and DNA. The sample yields approximately 150,000 distinct CDR3 sequences; about 34% were counted once. The top ten hold over 3.5% of the sample. The sample taken for sequencing was axillary lymph node tissue. Receptors originate from a female donor with breast cancer. Some clones in this sample may be carry-over from other donors' samples.

In this sample, this clonotype turned up many times. The CDR3 nucleotides read TGCGCCAGCAGCCAACTAGGGACCGCAAGCAACACCATATATTTT. Translating gives CASSQLGTASNTIYF. The gene calls are TRBV4-1 and TRBJ1-3; maybe TRBD1 (5 bases). CDR3 size: 15 residues. Trimming removed 2 bases at V and 7 bases at J, with 15 bases between. CDR1 is MGHRA and CDR2 is YSYEKL in the germline V gene.

The chain links TRBV5-4 to TRBJ2-5; D may be TRBD2 (6 bases). There are 17 residues in the CDR3. The V gene lost 3 bases and the J gene lost 3 bases, with 21 bases spanning the gap. CDR1 is SGHNT, CDR2 YYREEE, per germline (reference sequence). The CDR3 is CASSSPGRDQPEETQYF. For the CDR3, the DNA is TGTGCCAGCAGCTCCCCGGGGCGGGACCAACCCGAAGAGACCCAGTACTTC. Based on the CDR3 plus reference TRBV5-4 and TRBJ2-5, the full variable domain is ETGVTQSPTHLIKTRGQQVTLRCSSQSGHNTVSWYQQALGQGPQFIFQYYREEENGRGNFPPRFSGLQFPNYSSELNVNALELDDSALYLCASSSPGRDQPEETQYFGPGTRLLVL.

This clonotype was found many times. The rearrangement joins TRBV5-6 to TRBJ2-3; D call uncertain. Per germline, CDR1 SGHDT and CDR2 YYEEEE. Trimming took 4 bases from V and 2 from J, leaving 17 bases between them. This CDR3 has 16 residues. The CDR3 DNA is TGTGCCAGCAGCGTACATACCCTTGAGAACACAGATACGCAGTATTTT. It specifies CASSVHTLENTDTQYF.

The J gene is TRBJ2-2, the V gene TRBV3-1; no reliable D call. V lost 4 bases and J 4 bases, leaving 16 bases between the germline ends. Germline values: CDR1 LGHDT, CDR2 YNNKEL (reference sequence). CDR3 length: 16 amino acids. CDR3 DNA sequence: TGTGCCAGCAGCCCTATAGATGGACCGATCACCGGGGAGCTGTTTTTT. Encoded protein: CASSPIDGPITGELFF. The variable domain in full, completed from reference TRBV3-1 and TRBJ2-2, reads DTAVSQTPKYLVTQMGNDKSIKCEQNLGHDTMYWYKQDSKKFLKIMFSYNNKELIINETVPNRFSPKSPDKAHLNLHINSLELGDSAVYFCASSPIDGPITGELFFGEGSRLTVL.

In its sample, this clonotype was seen many times. This chain joins TRBV7-8 and TRBJ1-2, with 7 bases matching TRBD1. The CDR3 spans 18 residues. Looked up from germline, CDR1 is SGHVS and CDR2 is FQNEAQ. V shed 5 bases, J shed 0 bases, and the junction held 15 bases outside the gene matches. The CDR3 DNA follows: TGTGCCAGCAGCCAACCGGGGGACAGCCAGACTCCTAACTATGGCTACACCTTC. Protein sequence: CASSQPGDSQTPNYGYTF.

This clonotype was seen ten or more times. The V gene is TRBV6-5, the J gene TRBJ2-3; no reliable D call. The CDR3 sequence is 13 residues long. The germline CDR1 and CDR2 sequences are MNHEY and SVGAGI. Trimming removed 6 bases from V and 3 bases from J, with 10 bases in between. For the CDR3, the DNA is TGTGCCAGCAGGCATTTCTTTACAGATACGCAGTATTTT. This encodes CASRHFFTDTQYF.

At least ten counts were recorded for this clonotype. The CDR3 sequence is CASSSDSYQPQHF. The CDR3 nucleotides read TGTGCCAGCAGCTCCGACAGCTATCAGCCCCAGCATTTT. This rearrangement joins TRBV7-9 to TRBJ1-5, with D tentatively TRBD1 (5 bases). The CDR3 consists of 13 residues. V lost 4 bases and J lost 5, with 9 bases in between. Germline V gene sequence: CDR1 SEHNR, CDR2 FQNEAQ (reference sequence).

This clonotype was observed many times. The CDR3 DNA sequence: TGCAGTGCTCGACTAGCGGGAGTGGGGACCCAGTACTTC. This codes for CSARLAGVGTQYF. The chain joins TRBV20-1 to TRBJ2-5; 12 bases fit TRBD2. Germline-derived CDR1 and CDR2 are DFQATT and SNEGSKA (reference sequence). The CDR3 spans 13 residues. V lost 5 bases and J lost 7; bases outside the gene matches: 5.

This clonotype showed up many times. This chain's CDR3 is CASSFADQPYEQYF. The CDR3, as DNA: TGTGCCAGCAGTTTCGCAGATCAACCCTACGAGCAGTACTTC. The chain links TRBV28 to TRBJ2-7; D is uncertain. The V gene's germline CDR1 is MDHEN and CDR2 SYDVKM. There are 14 residues in the CDR3. Trimming took off 3 bases at V and 2 bases at J, with 11 bases between the two ends.

This clonotype was counted many times. This chain links TRBV2 with TRBJ1-1, with TRBD1 matching 8 bases. Looked up from germline, CDR1 is SNHLY and CDR2 is FYNNEI. This CDR3 is built from 14 residues. V trimming: 5 bases; J trimming: 8 bases; junction bases outside the gene matches: 10. The CDR3 sequence: CASSLEQGVGEAFF. CDR3 coding DNA: TGTGCCAGCAGTCTCGAACAGGGGGTAGGGGAAGCTTTCTTT.

In its sample, this clonotype was seen many times. This sequence joins TRBV6-2 or TRBV6-3 and TRBJ2-5, with 8 bases identical to TRBD2. This CDR3 comprises 14 residues. V was pared by 6 bases and J by 6 bases, with 9 bases of the junction left unmatched. CDR1 is MNHEY, CDR2 SVGEGT, per germline. CDR3 amino acids: CASSPASGGKTQYF. CDR3 nucleotides: TGTGCCAGCAGCCCGGCGAGCGGGGGAAAGACCCAGTACTTC.

In its sample, this clonotype was seen many times. The chain is built from TRBV5-8 and TRBJ2-5, with 7 positions matching TRBD2. Germline trimming cut 4 bases from V and 5 bases from J; bases unmatched to any gene: 14. The CDR3 is 16 residues long. From germline, CDR1 is SGHTS and CDR2 YDEGEE. DNA for the CDR3: TGTGCCAGCAGCGTAGGGTCGGCCCCCGGGAGGGAGACCCAGTACTTC. Amino acid sequence: CASSVGSAPGRETQYF.

This clonotype appeared many times. V is TRBV30 and J is TRBJ1-6; no clear D. This CDR3 has 13 residues. The V gene's germline CDR1 is GTSNPN and CDR2 SVGIG (reference sequence). Trimming left V 1 base short and J 10 bases short, with 11 bases between. The DNA for the CDR3 is TGTGCCTGGAGTGATACACATGACTCACCCCTCCACTTT. Translating gives CAWSDTHDSPLHF.

A remark on this clonotype: This may be a read error, as it is one base from a much larger clone. V and J are TRBV18 and TRBJ2-7, with TRBD2 identical over 7 bases. The CDR3 consists of 14 residues. J lost 6 bases, V lost 3 bases, and 8 bases had no gene match. Germline lookup yields CDR1 KGHSH and CDR2 LQKENI. The CDR3 nucleotides read TGTGCCAGCTCACCGACCAGCGGGGCCTGCGAGCAGTACTTC. Its translation: CASSPTSGACEQYF.

This clonotype was recorded once. A junction boundary mismatches the germline segment, possibly from a read error. The gene calls are TRBV11-2 and TRBJ2-1; perhaps TRBD2 as D (5 bases). In germline, CDR1 is SGHAT, CDR2 FQNNGV. The CDR3 has 14 amino acids. This chain's CDR3 is CASSLVEGSGEQLF. The CDR3 region has the DNA TGTGCCAGCAGCTTAGTCGAGGGATCGGGTGAGCAGCTCTTC.

This clonotype was observed many times. This rearrangement joins TRBV9 to TRBJ1-2; the match to TRBD1 covers 7 bases. CDR1 SGDLS and CDR2 YYNGEE come from the germline V gene. The CDR3 contains 16 residues. The ends lost 3 bases at V and 8 bases at J; junction bases unmatched: 16. CDR3: CASSAKGRGRSVGYTF. The CDR3 DNA sequence: TGTGCCAGCAGCGCAAAGGGAAGGGGGCGTTCGGTCGGCTACACCTTC.

The rearrangement joins TRBV28 to TRBJ1-5, with 7 bases lining up with TRBD1. From germline, CDR1 is MDHEN and CDR2 SYDVKM. Germline trimming cut 6 bases from V and 0 bases from J; bases unmatched to any gene: 8. This CDR3 comprises 16 residues. The CDR3 bases are TGTGCCAGCAGCCCGCCGACAGGGCTTAGCAATCAGCCCCAGCATTTT. It codes for CASSPPTGLSNQPQHF.

Note on this clonotype: It may be a read error: a sequence one base away is much more abundant. The gene calls are TRBV11-2 and TRBJ2-4; 8 nucleotides align to TRBD1. Trimming took 1 base from V and 9 from J; bases not matched to a gene: 8. The CDR3 has 15 amino acids. Germline loops: CDR1 SGHAT, CDR2 FQNNGV. The CDR3: CASSLGPRGQVIQYF. The CDR3 coding sequence is TGTGCCAGCAGCTTAGGTCCCAGGGGGCAGGTCATTCAGTACTTC.

This clonotype appeared a few times. V gene TRBV7-9 combines with J gene TRBJ1-1; D is ambiguous. Germline lookup yields CDR1 SEHNR and CDR2 FQNEAQ (reference sequence). The V and J ends lost 0 bases and 3 bases respectively, with 5 bases between them. This CDR3 comprises 13 residues. The CDR3 DNA reads as TGTGCCAGCAGCTTAGCGGAGTACACTGAAGCTTTCTTT. It is translated as CASSLAEYTEAFF.

To note about this clonotype: A read error may explain this, as a much larger clone is one base away. The chain couples TRBV12-3 or TRBV12-4 to TRBJ2-2; tentative D call: TRBD1 (6 bases). CDR3 length: 15 amino acids. V was pared by 6 bases and J by 4 bases, with 15 bases between. The DNA for the CDR3 is TGTGCCAGCAGCCACACAGGGCCCAGCACCGGGGAGCTGTTTTTT. Its translation is CASSHTGPSTGELFF.

This clonotype was picked up a small number of times. This sequence may be a read error, since a much larger clone differs from it by one base. V gene TRBV6-2 or TRBV6-3 combines with J gene TRBJ2-7; 8 bases fit TRBD1. Germline-derived CDR1 and CDR2 are MNHEY and SVGEGT. The CDR3 is 14 amino acids. V was pared by 6 bases and J by 0 bases, with 4 bases of the junction left unmatched. The CDR3 spells CASRRQGASYEQYF. The CDR3, as DNA: TGTGCCAGCAGGCGGCAGGGGGCCTCCTACGAGCAGTACTTC.

This clonotype was seen only a few times. A much larger clone differs by one base, so this may be a read error. This CDR3 is CASSLGHGRVGTDPQYF. The DNA for the CDR3 is TGTGCCAGCAGCTTAGGTCATGGGAGGGTGGGCACAGATCCGCAGTATTTT. The chain has TRBV7-3 and TRBJ2-3; 7 bases fit TRBD2. The CDR3 runs 17 residues. From germline, CDR1 is SGHTA and CDR2 FQGTGA.

This clonotype was seen many times. At one end, the junction sequence differs from germline, possibly due to a read error. This chain uses TRBV7-8 with TRBJ2-5, with unresolved D. CDR3 length: 17 amino acids. From germline, CDR1 is SGHVS and CDR2 FQNEAQ. Written as DNA, the CDR3 is TGTGCCAGCAGCTTAGGGACCCTTTTGGGAACTCAAGAGCCCCAGTACTTC. It translates to CASSLGTLLGTQEPQYF.

In this sample, this clonotype turned up many times. In nucleotides, the CDR3 is TGTGCCAGCAGCGTAGCCGGGGCCGCCGGGGGGGATGAGCAGTTCTTC. Translation: CASSVAGAAGGDEQFF. The genes are TRBV9 and TRBJ2-1; 8 bases map to TRBD2. V was clipped by 0 bases and J by 8 bases; unmatched bases: 10. This CDR3 spans 16 amino acids. Per the germline V gene, CDR1 is SGDLS and CDR2 is YYNGEE.

This clonotype came up many times. The chain uses TRBV7-2 and TRBJ2-7; 9 bases match TRBD2. The CDR3 consists of 15 residues. With V trimmed by 4 bases and J by 2 bases, 6 bases remained unmatched. Germline lookup yields CDR1 SGHTA and CDR2 FQGNSA. The CDR3 DNA reads TGTGCCAGCAGCTCCGTTGCTAGCGGGGCCTACGAGCAGTACTTC. This encodes CASSSVASGAYEQYF.